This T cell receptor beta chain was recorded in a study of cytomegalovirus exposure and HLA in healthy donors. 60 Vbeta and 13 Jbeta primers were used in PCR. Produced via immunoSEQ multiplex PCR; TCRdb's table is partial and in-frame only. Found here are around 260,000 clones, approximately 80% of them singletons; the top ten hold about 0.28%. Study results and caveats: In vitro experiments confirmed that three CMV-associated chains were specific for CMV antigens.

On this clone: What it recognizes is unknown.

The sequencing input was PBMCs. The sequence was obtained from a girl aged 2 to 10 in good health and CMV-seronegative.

The CDR3, as DNA: TGCGCCAGCAGTCTGACAGGGGGCGATACGCAGTATTTT. Amino acid sequence: CASSLTGGDTQYF. The V gene is TRBV10-1, the J gene TRBJ2-3; 10 bases align to TRBD1. This CDR3 spans 13 amino acids. The germline V gene encodes CDR1 WNHNN and CDR2 SYGVQD (reference sequence). Unmatched junction bases numbered 2, after V lost 5 bases and J lost 6 bases.